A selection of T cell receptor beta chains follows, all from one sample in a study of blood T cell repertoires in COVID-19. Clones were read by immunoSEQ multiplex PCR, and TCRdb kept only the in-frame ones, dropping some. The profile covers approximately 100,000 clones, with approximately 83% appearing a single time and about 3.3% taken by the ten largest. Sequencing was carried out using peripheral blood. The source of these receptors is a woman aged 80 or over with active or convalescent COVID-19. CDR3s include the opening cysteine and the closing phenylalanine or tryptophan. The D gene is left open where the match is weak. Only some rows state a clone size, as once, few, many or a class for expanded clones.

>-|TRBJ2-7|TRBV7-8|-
TGTGCCAGCAGCTTAGGGGCAGTCTCCTACGAGCAGTACTTC
CASSLGAVSYEQYF
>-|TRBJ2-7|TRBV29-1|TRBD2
TGCAGCGCCTTACGACTAGCGGGAGCCGAGCAGTACTTC
CSALRLAGAEQYF
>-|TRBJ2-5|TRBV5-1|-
TGCGCCAGCAGCTTGGCCATACAGGGTACCGGGGAGACCCAGTACTTC
CASSLAIQGTGETQYF
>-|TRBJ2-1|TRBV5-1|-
TGCGCCAGCAGCAGCCCCCGGGATGAGCAGTTCTTC
CASSSPRDEQFF
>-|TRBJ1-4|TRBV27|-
TGTGCCAGCAGTTCTGGGGAGACTGCAACTAATGAAAAACTGTTTTTT
CASSSGETATNEKLFF
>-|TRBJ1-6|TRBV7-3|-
TGTGCCAGCAGCTTAACGGGGGCTTCACCCCTCCACTTT
CASSLTGASPLHF
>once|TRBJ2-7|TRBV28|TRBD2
TGTGCCAGCAGTTCCGGGGGATTGAGGGGACTAGCGGGGCGGGAGCAGTACTTC
CASSSGGLRGLAGREQYF
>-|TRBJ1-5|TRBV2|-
TGTGCCAGCAGTGGGGCCCCGGTTCCCGATAGCAATCAGCCCCAGCATTTT
CASSGAPVPDSNQPQHF
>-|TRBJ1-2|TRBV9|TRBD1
TGTGCCAGCAGCGTATTTGGGACAGTTTACTATGGCTACACCTTC
CASSVFGTVYYGYTF
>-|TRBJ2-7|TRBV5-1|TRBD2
TGCGCCAGCAGCGGAGCGGGACCCCGCTACGAGCAGTACTTC
CASSGAGPRYEQYF
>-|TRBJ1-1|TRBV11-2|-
TGTGCCAGCAGCTTAGTCTTAGGGGGAACCACTGAAGCTTTCTTT
CASSLVLGGTTEAFF
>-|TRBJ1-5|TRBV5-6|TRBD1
TGTGCCAGCAGCTTGGCCGGGACAGGGTTCGGGAGGAGTAATCAGCCCCAGCATTTT
CASSLAGTGFGRSNQPQHF
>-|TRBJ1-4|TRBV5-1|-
TGCGCCAGCAGCCTGGACGGTTCTAATGAAAAACTGTTTTTT
CASSLDGSNEKLFF
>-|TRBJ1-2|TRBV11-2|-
TGTGCCAGCAGCGAACAGGGAACGAATGGCTACACCTTC
CASSEQGTNGYTF
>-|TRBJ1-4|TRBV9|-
TGTGCCAGCAGCGTAAACGGGGGAGATGAAAAACTGTTTTTT
CASSVNGGDEKLFF
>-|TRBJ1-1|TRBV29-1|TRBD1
TGCAGCGCCGCCCGAGGGAACAGGGGTGGCACTGAAGCTTTCTTT
CSAARGNRGGTEAFF
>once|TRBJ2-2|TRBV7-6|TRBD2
TGTGCCAGCAGCCCGACTAGCGGGAGCATCGGGGAGCTGTTTTTT
CASSPTSGSIGELFF
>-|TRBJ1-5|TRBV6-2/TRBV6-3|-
TGTGCCAGCAGTCCCCCCGGGGTATCAAGCAATCAGCCCCAGCATTTT
CASSPPGVSSNQPQHF
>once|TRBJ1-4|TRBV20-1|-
TGCAGTGCTAGAGAGAGAGAAAAACTGTTTTTT
CSAREREKLFF
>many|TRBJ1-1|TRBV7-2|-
TGTGCCAGCAGCACCGGGTCCTACACTGAAGCTTTCTTT
CASSTGSYTEAFF
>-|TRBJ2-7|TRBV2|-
TGTGCCAGCAGTGGTAATAGCGTGGTCTCCGAGCAGTACTTC
CASSGNSVVSEQYF
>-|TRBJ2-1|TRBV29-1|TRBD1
TGCAGCGTTGAAGGGGATAGAAGACAGGGGATCAATGAGCAGTTCTTC
CSVEGDRRQGINEQFF
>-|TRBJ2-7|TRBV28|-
TGTGCCAGCAGTTTAATGAGGGTTCAAGCCCACCGGAGCTCCTACGAGCAGTACTTC
CASSLMRVQAHRSSYEQYF
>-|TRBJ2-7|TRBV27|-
TGTGCCAGCAGTCTTACGCTGTACCAGGACAGCTACGAGCAGTACTTC
CASSLTLYQDSYEQYF
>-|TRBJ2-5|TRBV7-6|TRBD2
TGTGCCAGCAGCCCAGAGGGTGTTCTAGCATGGGGGGAGGGTCAAGAGACCCAGTACTTC
CASSPEGVLAWGEGQETQYF
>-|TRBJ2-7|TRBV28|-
TGTGCCAGCAGTTTGGGCAGGTACTACGAGCAGTACTTC
CASSLGRYYEQYF
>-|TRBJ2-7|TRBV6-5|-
TGTGCCAGCATGGGGCGCTACGAGCAGTACTTC
CASMGRYEQYF
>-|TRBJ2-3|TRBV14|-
TGTGCCAGCAGCCGGGAACGGGGGAGAGCCACTAGCACAGATACGCAGTATTTT
CASSRERGRATSTDTQYF
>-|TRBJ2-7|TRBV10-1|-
TGCGCCAGCAGTGGAGTTCGCCTCCAAACCCTCTACGAGCAGTACTTC
CASSGVRLQTLYEQYF
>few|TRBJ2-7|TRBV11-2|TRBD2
TGTGCCAGCAGCAAGTGGGCGGGAGAGTACGAGCAGTACTTC
CASSKWAGEYEQYF
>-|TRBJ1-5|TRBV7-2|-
TGTGCCAGCAGCTTAGGAGGGAGTCAGCCCCAGCATTTT
CASSLGGSQPQHF
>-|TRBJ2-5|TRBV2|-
TGTGCCAGCAGTCTAGGGGCAGAGACCCAGTACTTC
CASSLGAETQYF
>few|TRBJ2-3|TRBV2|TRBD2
TGTGCCAGCAGTGAACGGAGTAGCGGGGGAACAGATACGCAGTATTTT
CASSERSSGGTDTQYF
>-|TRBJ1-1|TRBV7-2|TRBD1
TGTGCCAGCAGCAGGGACAGAGTCAACACTGAAGCTTTCTTT
CASSRDRVNTEAFF
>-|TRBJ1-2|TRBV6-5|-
TGTGCCGTCCAAACCGTTGTCGGTGTCAACTATGGCTACACCTTC
CAVQTVVGVNYGYTF
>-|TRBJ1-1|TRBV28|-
TGTGCCAGCAGTTTAGTAACCGCGGCGGACACTGAAGCTTTCTTT
CASSLVTAADTEAFF
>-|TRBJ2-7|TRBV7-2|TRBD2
TGTGCCAGCAGCTTAGGCGGGGGGGCCCTTAGCGAGCAGTACTTC
CASSLGGGALSEQYF
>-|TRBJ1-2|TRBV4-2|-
TGTGCCAGCAGCCAAGCGAGTGAGGCGGATGGCTACACCTTC
CASSQASEADGYTF
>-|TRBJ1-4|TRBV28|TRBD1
TGTGCCAGCAACGGACAGGGCGATGGAGAAAAACTGTTTTTT
CASNGQGDGEKLFF
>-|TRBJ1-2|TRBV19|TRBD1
TGTGCCAGTAGTAGACAACAGGGGACGAATGGCTACACCTTC
CASSRQQGTNGYTF
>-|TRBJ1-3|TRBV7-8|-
TGTGCCAGCAGGGGAACGGGATACTCTGGAAACACCATATATTTT
CASRGTGYSGNTIYF
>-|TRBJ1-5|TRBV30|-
TGTGCCTGGACTCCCCAGGGTTTGGTCAATCAGCCCCAGCATTTT
CAWTPQGLVNQPQHF
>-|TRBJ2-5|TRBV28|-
TGTGCCAGCAGTCCAAGGGAGTTCCAAGAGACCCAGTACTTC
CASSPREFQETQYF
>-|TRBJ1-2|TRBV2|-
TGTGCCAGCAGTGCGTGGCGGAACTATGGCTACACCTTC
CASSAWRNYGYTF
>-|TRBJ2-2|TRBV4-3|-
TGCGCCAGCAGCCAAGATAGGAGCACCGGGGAGCTGTTTTTT
CASSQDRSTGELFF
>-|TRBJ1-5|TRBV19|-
TGTGCCTCGGTCCGGGGTGGGAGCAATCAGCCCCAGCATTTT
CASVRGGSNQPQHF
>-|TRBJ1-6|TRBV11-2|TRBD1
TGTGCCAGCAGCCCTCCGGTCAGGGGGCGTAATTCACCCCTCCACTTT
CASSPPVRGRNSPLHF
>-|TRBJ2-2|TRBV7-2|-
TGTGCCAGCTCCTCTTCAGCAGCGGCCGGGGAGCTGTTTTTT
CASSSSAAAGELFF
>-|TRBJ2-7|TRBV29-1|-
TGCAGCGTTAAGGTAGCCCTCTCCTACGAGCAGTACTTC
CSVKVALSYEQYF
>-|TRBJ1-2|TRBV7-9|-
TGTGCCAGCACCCCGGGGGAAGGCAACTATGGCTACACCTTC
CASTPGEGNYGYTF